The 30 T cell receptor beta chains listed next were all sequenced from one sample in a study of T cell repertoires in cytomegalovirus infection. TCRdb reprocessed the reads with MiXCR, giving one entry per CDR3 protein. Of about 220,000 distinct CDR3 sequences listed, approximately 40% are singletons. Their recognized antigens are unknown. This sample comprised CD8+ T cells from cultured PBMCs, obtained from culture after CMV antigen stimulation. These receptors all stem from a human donor in good health (CMV status not recorded). Some clones in this sample may be carry-over from other donors' samples.

This clonotype was recorded a few times. This rearrangement joins TRBV12-3 or TRBV12-4 to TRBJ1-2, with a possible D match to TRBD1 (6 bases). This CDR3 comprises 14 residues. The germline V and J ends were trimmed by 4 bases and 7 bases, with 16 bases remaining between them. The DNA for the CDR3 is TGTGCCAGCAGTTGGTCAGGGGCTGAGACTGGCTACACCTTC. It codes for CASSWSGAETGYTF.

This chain joins TRBV27 and TRBJ2-7, with TRBD2 matching over 7 bases. V trimming: 4 bases; J trimming: 7 bases; junction bases outside the gene matches: 16. Per germline, CDR1 MNHEY and CDR2 SMNVEV (reference sequence). The CDR3 sequence is 16 residues long. The CDR3 reads CASSSRDSGRTWEQYF. CDR3 coding DNA: TGTGCCAGCAGTTCCCGGGATAGCGGGCGAACGTGGGAGCAGTACTTC.

V is TRBV7-6 and J is TRBJ2-7; D is unclear. The length of the CDR3 is 14 residues. The V gene lost 3 bases and the J gene lost 0 bases, with 9 bases spanning the gap. The germline V gene has CDR1 SGHVS and CDR2 FNYEAQ. The CDR3 DNA follows: TGTGCCAGCAGCTTGCGAGTGGCCTCCTACGAGCAGTACTTC. Translation: CASSLRVASYEQYF.

This chain joins TRBV29-1 and TRBJ1-1; no reliable D call. The CDR3 has 11 amino acids. The ends were cut back, 4 bases at V and 1 base at J, with 4 bases in the middle. Germline V gene sequence: CDR1 SQVTM, CDR2 ANQGSEA. This CDR3 reads CSVGRNTEAFF. CDR3 in DNA: TGCAGCGTTGGGAGGAACACTGAAGCTTTCTTT.

The chain is built from TRBV12-3 or TRBV12-4 and TRBJ2-1, with 10 bases matching TRBD2. After removal of 4 bases from V and 4 bases from J, the junction contained 7 bases not matched to a gene. The CDR3 sequence is 16 residues long. CDR3 DNA sequence: TGTGCCAGCAGTTCCCAGCGGGAGGGCCTATACAATGAGCAGTTCTTC. It translates to CASSSQREGLYNEQFF.

This chain connects TRBV5-6 to TRBJ2-1; D gene ambiguous. Looked up from germline, CDR1 is SGHDT and CDR2 is YYEEEE. The ends were cut back, 4 bases at V and 2 bases at J, with 16 bases in the middle. The CDR3 covers 16 residues. In DNA, the CDR3 is TGTGCCAGCAGCCATATTAGCACCCAGCCCTACAATGAGCAGTTCTTC. It codes for CASSHISTQPYNEQFF. Supplemented by reference TRBV5-6 and TRBJ2-1, the full variable domain reads DAGVTQSPTHLIKTRGQQVTLRCSPKSGHDTVSWYQQALGQGPQFIFQYYEEEERQRGNFPDRFSGHQFPNYSSELNVNALLLGDSALYLCASSHISTQPYNEQFFGPGTRLTVL.

The chain joins TRBV20-1 to TRBJ2-2, with D unresolved. V shed 6 bases and J shed 3 bases, with 2 bases lying between them. Germline CDR1 reads DFQATT; CDR2 reads SNEGSKA (reference sequence). The CDR3 has 10 amino acids. CDR3 protein: CSAYTGELFF. The CDR3 nucleotides are TGCAGTGCCTACACCGGGGAGCTGTTTTTT.

For this clonotype: One end of the junction does not line up with germline, which may come from a read error. This chain links TRBV12-3 or TRBV12-4 with TRBJ1-5; D is perhaps TRBD1 (6 bases). This CDR3 is 12 amino acids long. Here the CDR3 DNA reads TGTGCCAGCAGTCAGGGGAATCGGCCCCAGCATTTT. Amino acids: CASSQGNRPQHF.

V usage is TRBV10-3 and J usage is TRBJ1-2, with 7 bases identical to TRBD1. Germline CDR1 reads ENHRY; CDR2 reads SYGVKD. The CDR3 spans 18 residues. J was trimmed by 8 bases and V by 3 bases; bases with no gene match: 21. CDR3 DNA: TGTGCCATCAGTGAAACTCAGCAGGGGGGTCTCTTGGGGCAAGGCTACACCTTC. It is translated as CAISETQQGGLLGQGYTF.

A few counts support this clonotype. This sequence joins TRBV7-9 and TRBJ2-2; 9 bases are shared with TRBD1. Per the germline V gene, CDR1 is SEHNR and CDR2 is FQNEAQ (reference sequence). The junction had 3 bases not matched to a gene; V was cut back by 3 bases and J by 4 bases. The CDR3 extends over 15 amino acids. CDR3 sequence reads: CASSLGQGVTGELFF. The CDR3 DNA sequence: TGTGCCAGCAGCTTGGGACAGGGTGTCACCGGGGAGCTGTTTTTT.

This clonotype was detected only a few times. The rearrangement joins TRBV7-2 to TRBJ2-5, with 10 bases lining up with TRBD1. Germline CDR1 reads SGHTA; CDR2 reads FQGNSA. The CDR3 contains 15 residues. Losses at the gene ends were 1 base for V and 5 bases for J; bases not matched to a gene: 4. The CDR3 nucleotides read TGTGCCAGCAGCTTAGGGACAGGGGGAAGGGAGACCCAGTACTTC. Residues: CASSLGTGGRETQYF.

The CDR3 DNA sequence: TGTGCCAGCAGCAAACCGGACCAGAGCACTGAAGCTTTCTTT. It specifies CASSKPDQSTEAFF. The chain has TRBV7-6 and TRBJ1-1; D ambiguous. CDR1 is SGHVS, CDR2 FNYEAQ, per germline. V shed 5 bases and J shed 4 bases, with 14 bases lying between them. The CDR3 is 14 amino acids. Supplemented by reference TRBV7-6 and TRBJ1-1, the full variable domain reads GAGVSQSPRYKVTKRGQDVALRCDPISGHVSLYWYRQALGQGPEFLTYFNYEAQQDKSGLPNDRFSAERPEGSISTLTIQRTEQRDSAMYRCASSKPDQSTEAFFGQGTRLTVV.

This clonotype was picked up a small number of times. V usage is TRBV7-8 and J usage is TRBJ2-3; D is perhaps TRBD2 (5 bases). The CDR3 contains 15 residues. The ends were cut back, 2 bases at V and 0 bases at J, with 9 bases in the middle. Germline V lookup: CDR1 SGHVS, CDR2 FQNEAQ. The CDR3 bases are TGTGCCAGCAGCTTAACCTGGACTAGCACAGATACGCAGTATTTT. Its protein is CASSLTWTSTDTQYF. The variable domain in full, with the rest retrieved from reference TRBV7-8 and TRBJ2-3, is GAGVSQSPRYKVAKRGQDVALRCDPISGHVSLFWYQQALGQGPEFLTYFQNEAQLDKSGLPSDRFFAERPEGSVSTLKIQRTQQEDSAVYLCASSLTWTSTDTQYFGPGTRLTVL.

This clonotype turned up a few times. The J gene is TRBJ2-2, the V gene TRBV7-3; TRBD2 might be the D (6 bases). V lost 2 bases to trimming and J lost 4 bases, with 17 bases between them. This CDR3 contains 17 residues. Germline CDR1 and CDR2: SGHTA and FQGTGA. The CDR3 DNA sequence: TGTGCCAGCAGCTTAGCCCTCGAAACTAGCTCCACCGGGGAGCTGTTTTTT. This sequence encodes CASSLALETSSTGELFF.

Only one count was recorded for this clonotype. This chain uses TRBV19 with TRBJ2-2, with a weak D call TRBD2 (7 bases). This CDR3 is built from 18 residues. V lost 0 bases, J lost 2 bases, and 16 bases lay in between. CDR1 is LNHDA and CDR2 is SQIVND in the germline V gene (reference sequence). DNA of the CDR3: TGTGCCAGTAGTATAGATCTATACGGGGGGCCTAACACCGGGGAGCTGTTTTTT. Translating gives CASSIDLYGGPNTGELFF.

V gene TRBV7-8 combines with J gene TRBJ1-5; TRBD1 matches 7 bases. The J segment lost 3 bases and the V segment lost 6 bases, leaving 5 bases of the junction unmatched. There are 14 residues in the CDR3. The germline gives CDR1 SGHVS, CDR2 FQNEAQ. The CDR3 DNA is TGTGCCAGCAGTCAGGGGGGGACCAATCAGCCCCAGCATTTT. This encodes CASSQGGTNQPQHF.

The chain recombines TRBV12-5 with TRBJ1-2; weak D call: TRBD1 (5 bases). Looked up from germline, CDR1 is LGHNT and CDR2 is FRNRAP. The CDR3 totals 18 residues. The V end was cut by 0 bases, the J end by 0 bases, with 17 bases between. This CDR3 is CASGLVVLVSGSNYGYTF. The CDR3 DNA follows: TGTGCTAGTGGTTTGGTAGTTTTGGTCTCAGGGTCTAACTATGGCTACACCTTC. The variable domain in full, completed from reference TRBV12-5 and TRBJ1-2, reads DARVTQTPRHKVTEMGQEVTMRCQPILGHNTVFWYRQTMMQGLELLAYFRNRAPLDDSGMPKDRFSAEMPDATLATLKIQPSEPRDSAVYFCASGLVVLVSGSNYGYTFGSGTRLTVV.

This clonotype was seen a handful of times. The chain has TRBV10-3 and TRBJ2-4; D remains unclear. The CDR3 loop spans 12 amino acids. The germline V and J ends were trimmed by 10 bases and 5 bases, with 12 bases remaining between them. CDR1 and CDR2 (germline): ENHRY, SYGVKD. Here the CDR3 DNA reads TGTGCCACCTGGGCAGAAGAAAACATTCAGTACTTC. This codes for CATWAEENIQYF.

The rearrangement joins TRBV12-3 or TRBV12-4 to TRBJ1-3; 8 bases map to TRBD1. Trimming cost V 5 bases and J 8 bases; bases outside gene matches: 11. This CDR3 contains 15 residues. The chain's CDR3 is CASSSSRGLVDTIYF. The CDR3 DNA reads TGTGCCAGCAGTAGTAGCAGGGGGCTCGTAGACACCATATATTTT.

V and J are TRBV27 and TRBJ2-7; tentative D call: TRBD2 (6 bases). Germline CDR1 MNHEY, CDR2 SMNVEV (reference sequence). Trimming removed 6 bases at V and 4 bases at J, with 19 bases between. The CDR3 runs to 15 residues. The CDR3 region is CASSSVGTLSYEQYF. In DNA, the CDR3 is TGTGCCAGCAGCTCCGTAGGGACTCTCTCATACGAGCAGTACTTC.

The sample holds a few counts of this clonotype. The rearrangement uses TRBV27 and TRBJ2-6, with unresolved D. The V end was cut by 0 bases, the J end by 4 bases, with 1 base between. Germline V lookup: CDR1 MNHEY, CDR2 SMNVEV (reference sequence). The CDR3 length is 13 residues. The CDR3 DNA is TGTGCCAGCAGTTTATCCGGGGCCAACGTCCTGACTTTC. Its translation is CASSLSGANVLTF.

The V and J genes are TRBV14 and TRBJ2-1; D is ambiguous. Germline loops: CDR1 SGHDN, CDR2 FVKESK. The ends were cut back, 0 bases at V and 9 bases at J, with 12 bases in the middle. The CDR3 contains 14 residues. Here the CDR3 reads CASSQERFDLEQFF. The CDR3 nucleotides are TGTGCCAGCAGCCAAGAACGCTTCGATCTTGAGCAGTTCTTC. Looking up the rest from reference TRBV14 and TRBJ2-1 gives the full variable domain: EAGVTQFPSHSVIEKGQTVTLRCDPISGHDNLYWYRRVMGKEIKFLLHFVKESKQDESGMPNNRFLAERTGGTYSTLKVQPAELEDSGVYFCASSQERFDLEQFFGPGTRLTVL.

This chain uses TRBV4-1 with TRBJ2-1; 9 bases are a match to TRBD2. The V gene end was trimmed by 6 bases and the J gene end by 7 bases; junction bases not matched to a gene: 10. The CDR3 consists of 15 residues. Germline-derived CDR1 and CDR2 are MGHRA and YSYEKL. For the CDR3, the DNA is TGCGCCAGCAGTCCTAGCGGGACCAATGGGAATGAGCAGTTCTTC. It is translated as CASSPSGTNGNEQFF.

CDR3: CASSLTGTGRTQYF. DNA for the CDR3: TGTGCCAGCAGTTTAACCGGGACAGGGCGCACCCAGTACTTC. V usage is TRBV27 and J usage is TRBJ2-5, with TRBD1 matching 9 bases. The germline V gene has CDR1 MNHEY and CDR2 SMNVEV (reference sequence). The CDR3 extends over 14 amino acids. V lost 2 bases and J lost 8; bases outside the gene matches: 6.

V is TRBV27 and J is TRBJ1-5, with D unclear. The CDR3 is 14 amino acids. Germline V gives CDR1 MNHEY, CDR2 SMNVEV (reference sequence). The ends were cut back, 0 bases at V and 3 bases at J, with 6 bases in the middle. CDR3 sequence reads: CASSLSGINQPQHF. In nucleotides, the CDR3 is TGTGCCAGCAGTTTATCAGGGATCAATCAGCCCCAGCATTTT.

This clonotype was picked up a small number of times. The V and J genes are TRBV4-1 and TRBJ2-5; no firm D call. Trimming shortened V by 0 bases and J by 3 bases, and 2 bases separated the two germline ends. The CDR3 runs 12 residues. Germline loops: CDR1 MGHRA, CDR2 YSYEKL. CDR3 protein: CASSQDEETQYF. CDR3 nucleotide sequence: TGCGCCAGCAGCCAAGACGAAGAGACCCAGTACTTC.

The chain is built from TRBV3-1 and TRBJ2-1; the D gene is possibly TRBD2 (6 bases). Germline-derived CDR1 and CDR2 are LGHDT and YNNKEL (reference sequence). CDR3 size: 18 residues. Trimming took off 4 bases at V and 4 bases at J, with 23 bases between the two ends. In DNA, the CDR3 is TGTGCCAGCAGCCTTGAAGGAGGCCGCGGGGAGTTTTACAATGAGCAGTTCTTC. Translating it yields CASSLEGGRGEFYNEQFF.

This clonotype was recorded once. CDR3 in amino acids: CASSERDRVFSGANVLTF. Here the CDR3 DNA reads TGTGCCAGCAGTGAACGGGACAGGGTGTTCTCTGGGGCCAACGTCCTGACTTTC. This chain joins TRBV6-1 and TRBJ2-6, with 9 bases that match TRBD1. Trimming removed 2 bases from V and 0 bases from J; junction bases left unmatched: 5. CDR1 and CDR2 (germline): MNHNS, SASEGT. The CDR3 is 18 residues long.

The chain combines TRBV29-1 with TRBJ2-7; 9 nucleotides line up with TRBD1. CDR3 length equals 10 residues. The V and J ends lost 6 bases and 10 bases, in that order; junction bases with no gene match: 4. The germline gives CDR1 SQVTM, CDR2 ANQGSEA. The CDR3 loop reads CSVDTGGQYF. DNA for the CDR3: TGCAGCGTAGACACAGGGGGCCAGTACTTC.

J is TRBJ1-1 and V is TRBV6-2 or TRBV6-3; D uncertain. Germline V lookup: CDR1 MNHEY, CDR2 SVGEGT. Trimming cost V 2 bases and J 0 bases, with 10 bases left between them. CDR3 length: 15 amino acids. In DNA form, the CDR3 reads TGTGCCAGCAGTTACAGTCTGGGAATGAACACTGAAGCTTTCTTT. This sequence encodes CASSYSLGMNTEAFF.